These 15 T cell receptor beta chains were sequenced from one sample in a study of blood T cell repertoires in COVID-19. Clones were read by immunoSEQ multiplex PCR, and TCRdb kept only the in-frame ones, dropping some. The sample has around 300,000 clones, about 83% seen once; the top ten hold roughly 3%. Source material: peripheral blood. All receptors derive from a young man with active or convalescent COVID-19.

The chain links TRBV5-1 to TRBJ2-7, with TRBD2 matching over 12 bases. CDR3 length: 17 amino acids. V lost 5 bases, J lost 2 bases, and 11 bases stayed unmatched. Germline CDR1 is SGHRS and CDR2 is YFSETQ. The CDR3 bases are TGCGCCAGCAGAGCCGGGACTAGCGGGTCCTCTGCCTACGAGCAGTACTTC. This translates into CASRAGTSGSSAYEQYF.

The chain recombines TRBV7-2 with TRBJ2-7, with 7 bases that match TRBD1. The germline V gene encodes CDR1 SGHTA and CDR2 FQGNSA. The ends lost 6 bases at V and 2 bases at J; junction bases unmatched: 7. The CDR3 has 14 amino acids. In DNA, the CDR3 is TGTGCCAGCAGTTGGCGGACAGGCCCCTACGAGCAGTACTTC. This sequence encodes CASSWRTGPYEQYF.

This clone was seen only a few times. This chain uses TRBV28 with TRBJ1-5; TRBD1 aligns across 7 bases. Trimming removed 1 base from V and 11 bases from J; junction bases left unmatched: 8. The V gene's germline CDR1 is MDHEN and CDR2 SYDVKM. This CDR3 has 14 residues. This chain's CDR3 is CASSLLAGGRAQHF. As DNA, the CDR3 is TGTGCCAGCAGTTTATTGGCAGGGGGAAGGGCCCAGCATTTT.

This chain joins TRBV5-6 and TRBJ1-1; possible D gene TRBD1, 6 bases. With 1 base removed from V and 11 bases from J, the gap between germline ends came to 12 bases. The CDR3 spans 12 residues. Germline CDR1 is SGHDT and CDR2 is YYEEEE. In DNA form, the CDR3 reads TGTGCCAGCAGCTTGTCAGCGGGGGCGGCTTTCTTT. The encoded protein is CASSLSAGAAFF.

V is TRBV5-1 and J is TRBJ1-1; perhaps TRBD1 as D (6 bases). The CDR3 covers 14 residues. The V end was cut by 0 bases, the J end by 1 base, with 7 bases between. CDR1 is SGHRS, CDR2 YFSETQ, per germline. CDR3 residues: CASSLGQANTEAFF. The CDR3 DNA reads as TGCGCCAGCAGCTTGGGACAGGCGAACACTGAAGCTTTCTTT.

CDR3 amino acids: CAEDGGATGELFF. Written as DNA, the CDR3 is TGTGCCGAGGACGGGGGGGCCACCGGGGAGCTGTTTTTT. J is TRBJ2-2 and V is TRBV30; 8 bases fit TRBD2. Losses at the gene ends were 8 bases for V and 4 bases for J; bases not matched to a gene: 6. The CDR3 runs to 13 residues. Germline V gene lookup returns CDR1 GTSNPN and CDR2 SVGIG (reference sequence).

CDR3: CASSLGTIPYF. Written as DNA, the CDR3 is TGTGCCAGCAGTCTGGGGACTATTCCGTATTTT. V is TRBV12-3 or TRBV12-4 and J is TRBJ2-3; 7 bases agree with TRBD2. The CDR3 loop spans 11 amino acids. Trimming at V came to 5 bases and at J to 14 bases, leaving 7 bases not matched to a gene.

The rearrangement uses TRBV24-1 and TRBJ2-7; 7 bases agree with TRBD1. With V trimmed by 4 bases and J by 1 base, 3 bases remained unmatched. This CDR3 has 14 amino acids. CDR1 and CDR2 from the germline V gene are KGHDR and SFDVKD. The CDR3: CATSDPGQSYEQYF. CDR3 in DNA: TGTGCCACCAGTGACCCGGGACAGTCCTACGAGCAGTACTTC.

The chain's CDR3 is CASSLGAGGQYNEQFF. CDR3 bases: TGTGCCAGCAGCTTAGGGGCGGGAGGGCAATACAATGAGCAGTTCTTC. The chain carries TRBV7-7 and TRBJ2-1; the match to TRBD2 covers 9 bases. Germline V gene data show CDR1 as SSHAT and CDR2 as FNYEAQ (reference sequence). The CDR3 spans 16 residues. With V trimmed by 1 base and J by 4 bases, 5 bases remained unmatched.

CDR3 loop: CASSSQGINSPLHF. The CDR3 DNA follows: TGTGCCAGCAGCTCCCAGGGGATAAATTCACCCCTCCACTTT. This rearrangement joins TRBV7-8 to TRBJ1-6; maybe TRBD1 (6 bases). V lost 4 bases, J lost 7 bases, and 11 bases lay in between. The germline CDR1 and CDR2 sequences are SGHVS and FQNEAQ. The CDR3 has 14 residues.

The CDR3 sequence: CASSQVRGTNYGYTF. As DNA, the CDR3 is TGCGCCAGCAGCCAAGTACGGGGGACTAACTATGGCTACACCTTC. The chain employs TRBV4-1 and TRBJ1-2, with D possibly being TRBD1 (5 bases). The V and J ends lost 1 base and 0 bases respectively, with 9 bases between them. Germline CDR1 and CDR2: MGHRA and YSYEKL. The CDR3 loop spans 15 amino acids.

This chain connects TRBV5-8 to TRBJ2-3; 11 bases align to TRBD2. Germline V CDR1 and CDR2: SGHTS, YDEGEE. V lost 4 bases, J lost 0 bases, and 1 base stayed unmatched. The CDR3 is made up of 15 amino acids. For the CDR3, the DNA is TGTGCCAGCAGCCGACTAGCGGGAAGCACAGATACGCAGTATTTT. Protein product: CASSRLAGSTDTQYF.

This rearrangement joins TRBV3-1 (or the pseudogene TRBV3-2) to TRBJ2-1; 8 positions agree with TRBD2. This CDR3 contains 16 residues. Germline V gene sequence: CDR1 LGHDT, CDR2 YNNKEL (reference sequence). The junction had 8 bases not matched to a gene; V was cut back by 0 bases and J by 7 bases. The CDR3 here is CASSQDSSGGLNEQFF. In nucleotides, the CDR3 is TGTGCCAGCAGCCAAGACTCGAGCGGGGGCCTTAATGAGCAGTTCTTC.

The chain couples TRBV19 to TRBJ1-1, with a possible D match to TRBD1 (6 bases). The CDR3 covers 16 residues. Trimming pared 3 bases from V and 1 base from J, leaving 15 bases between. Germline V gives CDR1 LNHDA, CDR2 SQIVND (reference sequence). CDR3 sequence reads: CASSIAAGAPNTEAFF. The CDR3 DNA sequence: TGTGCCAGTAGTATCGCCGCGGGGGCCCCGAACACTGAAGCTTTCTTT.

This chain links TRBV9 with TRBJ2-7, with D perhaps TRBD2 (6 bases). The V gene's germline CDR1 is SGDLS and CDR2 YYNGEE. V lost 2 bases and J lost 3, with 15 bases in between. This CDR3 has 15 amino acids. This chain's CDR3 is CASSVSGTAFYEQYF. The CDR3 region has the DNA TGTGCCAGCAGCGTCTCCGGGACTGCCTTCTACGAGCAGTACTTC. Full variable domain (rest looked up from reference TRBV9 and TRBJ2-7): DSGVTQTPKHLITATGQRVTLRCSPRSGDLSVYWYQQSLDQGLQFLIQYYNGEERAKGNILERFSAQQFPDLHSELNLSSLELGDSALYFCASSVSGTAFYEQYFGPGTRLTVT.